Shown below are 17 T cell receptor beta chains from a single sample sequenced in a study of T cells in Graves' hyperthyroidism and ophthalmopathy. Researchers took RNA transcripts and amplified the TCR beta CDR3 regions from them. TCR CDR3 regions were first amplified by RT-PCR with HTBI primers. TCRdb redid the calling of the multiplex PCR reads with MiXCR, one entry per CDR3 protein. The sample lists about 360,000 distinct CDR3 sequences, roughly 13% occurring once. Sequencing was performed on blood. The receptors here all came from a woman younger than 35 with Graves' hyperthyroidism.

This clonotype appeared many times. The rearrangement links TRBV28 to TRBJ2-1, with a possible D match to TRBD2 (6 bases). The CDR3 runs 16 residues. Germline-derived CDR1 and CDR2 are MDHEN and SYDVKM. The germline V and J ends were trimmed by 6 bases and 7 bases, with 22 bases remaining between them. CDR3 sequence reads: CASRASVRRARNEQFF. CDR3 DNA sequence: TGTGCCAGCAGGGCCTCCGTGCGGAGGGCAAGGAATGAGCAGTTCTTC. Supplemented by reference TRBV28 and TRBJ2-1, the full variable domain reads DVKVTQSSRYLVKRTGEKVFLECVQDMDHENMFWYRQDPGLGLRLIYFSYDVKMKEKGDIPEGYSVSREKKERFSLILESASTNQTSMYLCASRASVRRARNEQFFGPGTRLTVL.

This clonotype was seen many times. The CDR3, as DNA: TGTGCCAGCAGTGAACCCCGGGACACGCAAGAGACCCAGTACTTC. Translation: CASSEPRDTQETQYF. The chain has TRBV7-6 and TRBJ2-5, with D possibly TRBD1 on 6 matching bases. CDR1 is SGHVS and CDR2 is FNYEAQ in the germline V gene. Trimming removed 6 bases from V and 2 bases from J, with 16 bases in between. This CDR3 has 15 residues.

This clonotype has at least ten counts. CDR3 region: CASSQPWDSQQETQYF. As DNA, the CDR3 is TGTGCCAGCAGCCAGCCTTGGGACAGCCAACAAGAGACCCAGTACTTC. The rearrangement joins TRBV3-1 to TRBJ2-5, with 7 bases matching TRBD1. Germline CDR1 is LGHDT and CDR2 is YNNKEL (reference sequence). The V gene end was trimmed by 3 bases and the J gene end by 2 bases; junction bases not matched to a gene: 9. The CDR3 runs to 16 residues.

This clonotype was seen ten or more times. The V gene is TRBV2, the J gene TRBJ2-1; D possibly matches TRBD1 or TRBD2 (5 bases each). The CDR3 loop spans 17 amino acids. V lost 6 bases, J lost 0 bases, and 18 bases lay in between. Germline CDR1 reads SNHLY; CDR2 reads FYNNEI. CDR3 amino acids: CASRGEPGRSSYNEQFF. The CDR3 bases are TGTGCCAGCAGGGGGGAGCCGGGGCGGAGCTCCTACAATGAGCAGTTCTTC.

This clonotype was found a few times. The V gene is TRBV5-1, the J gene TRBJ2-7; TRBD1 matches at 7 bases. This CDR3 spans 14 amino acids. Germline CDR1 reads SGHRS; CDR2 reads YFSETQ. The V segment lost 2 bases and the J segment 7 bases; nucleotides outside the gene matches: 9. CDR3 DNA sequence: TGCGCCAGCAGCTTATTAACAGGGGAAAGGGAGCAGTACTTC. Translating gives CASSLLTGEREQYF. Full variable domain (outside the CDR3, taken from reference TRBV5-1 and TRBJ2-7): KAGVTQTPRYLIKTRGQQVTLSCSPISGHRSVSWYQQTPGQGLQFLFEYFSETQRNKGNFPGRFSGRQFSNSRSEMNVSTLELGDSALYLCASSLLTGEREQYFGPGTRLTVT.

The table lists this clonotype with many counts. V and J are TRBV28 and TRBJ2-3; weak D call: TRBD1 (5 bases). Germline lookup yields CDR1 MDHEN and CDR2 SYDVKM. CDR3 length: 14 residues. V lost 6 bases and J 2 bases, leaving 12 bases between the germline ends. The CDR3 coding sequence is TGTGCCAGCAGAGGGGCTGTAACCACAGATACGCAGTATTTT. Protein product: CASRGAVTTDTQYF.

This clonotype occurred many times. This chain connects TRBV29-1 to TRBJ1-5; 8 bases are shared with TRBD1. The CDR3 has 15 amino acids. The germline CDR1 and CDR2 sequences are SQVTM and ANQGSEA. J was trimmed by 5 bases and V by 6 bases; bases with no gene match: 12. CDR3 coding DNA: TGCAGCGTCCTTCTCATACAGGGGGGTGATCAGCCCCAGCATTTT. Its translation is CSVLLIQGGDQPQHF.

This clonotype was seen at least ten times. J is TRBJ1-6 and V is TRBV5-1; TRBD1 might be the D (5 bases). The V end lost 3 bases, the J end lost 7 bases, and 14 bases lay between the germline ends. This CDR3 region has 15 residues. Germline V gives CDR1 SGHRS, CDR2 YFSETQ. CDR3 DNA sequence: TGCGCCAGCAGCTCTGTCGGGACGGTGAATTCACCCCTCCACTTT. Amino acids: CASSSVGTVNSPLHF.

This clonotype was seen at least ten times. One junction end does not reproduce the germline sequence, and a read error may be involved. The CDR3 sequence is CASSVRSGRGYEQFF. The CDR3 bases are TGTGCTAGCAGCGTAAGGAGCGGGAGAGGCTATGAGCAGTTCTTC. This chain links TRBV7-7 with TRBJ2-1; 8 positions agree with TRBD2. Germline-derived CDR1 and CDR2 are SSHAT and FNYEAQ (reference sequence). The CDR3 is 15 residues long.

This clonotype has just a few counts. The CDR3 loop reads CASSPSTALINQPQHF. The CDR3 coding sequence is TGTGCCAGCTCACCAAGTACAGCGCTGATTAATCAGCCCCAGCATTTT. V is TRBV18 and J is TRBJ1-5; D ambiguous. V was shortened by 2 bases and J by 4 bases, with 15 bases between the two germline ends. CDR1 KGHSH and CDR2 LQKENI come from the germline V gene. The CDR3 sequence is 16 residues long.

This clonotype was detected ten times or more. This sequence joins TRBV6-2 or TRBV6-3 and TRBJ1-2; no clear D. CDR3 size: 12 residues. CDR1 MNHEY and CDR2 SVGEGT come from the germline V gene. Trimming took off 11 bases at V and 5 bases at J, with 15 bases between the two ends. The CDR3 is CAPVLRSYGYTF. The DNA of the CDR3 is TGTGCCCCCGTTCTGAGGTCTTATGGCTACACCTTC.

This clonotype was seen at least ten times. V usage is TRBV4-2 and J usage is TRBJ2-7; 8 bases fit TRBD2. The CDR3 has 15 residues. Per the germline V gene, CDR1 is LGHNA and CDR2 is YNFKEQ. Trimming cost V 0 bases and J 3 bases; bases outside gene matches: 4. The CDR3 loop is CASSQDFSGIYEQYF. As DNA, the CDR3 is TGTGCCAGCAGCCAAGATTTTAGCGGGATCTACGAGCAGTACTTC.

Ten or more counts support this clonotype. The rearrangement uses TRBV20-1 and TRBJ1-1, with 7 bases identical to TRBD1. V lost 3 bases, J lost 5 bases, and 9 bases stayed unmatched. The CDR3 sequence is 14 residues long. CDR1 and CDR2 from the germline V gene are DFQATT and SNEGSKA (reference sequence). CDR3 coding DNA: TGCAGTGCTAGTTGGGACAGAGGGGAGACTGAAGCTTTCTTT. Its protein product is CSASWDRGETEAFF.

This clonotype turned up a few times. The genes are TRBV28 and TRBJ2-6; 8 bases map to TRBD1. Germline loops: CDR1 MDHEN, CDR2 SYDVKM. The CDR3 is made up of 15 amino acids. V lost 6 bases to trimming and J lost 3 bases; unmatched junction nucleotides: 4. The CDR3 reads CASRDRDVGANVLTF. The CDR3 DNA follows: TGTGCCAGCAGGGACAGGGATGTTGGGGCCAACGTCCTGACTTTC. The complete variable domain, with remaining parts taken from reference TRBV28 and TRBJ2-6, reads DVKVTQSSRYLVKRTGEKVFLECVQDMDHENMFWYRQDPGLGLRLIYFSYDVKMKEKGDIPEGYSVSREKKERFSLILESASTNQTSMYLCASRDRDVGANVLTFGAGSRLTVL.

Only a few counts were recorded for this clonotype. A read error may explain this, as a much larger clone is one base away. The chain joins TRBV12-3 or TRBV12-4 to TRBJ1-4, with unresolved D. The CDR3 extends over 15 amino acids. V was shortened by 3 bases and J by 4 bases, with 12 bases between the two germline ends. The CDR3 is CASSLEMAYNEKLFF. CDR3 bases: TGTGCCAGCAGTTTGGAGATGGCCTATAATGAAAAACTGTTTTTT.

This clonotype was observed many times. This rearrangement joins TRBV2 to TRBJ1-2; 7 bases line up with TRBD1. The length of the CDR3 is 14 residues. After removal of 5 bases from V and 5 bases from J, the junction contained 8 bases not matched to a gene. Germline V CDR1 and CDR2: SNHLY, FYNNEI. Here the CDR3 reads CASSQRTGFYGYTF. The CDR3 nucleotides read TGTGCCAGCAGTCAGAGGACAGGATTTTATGGCTACACCTTC. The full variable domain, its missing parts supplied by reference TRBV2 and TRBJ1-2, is EPEVTQTPSHQVTQMGQEVILRCVPISNHLYFYWYRQILGQKVEFLVSFYNNEISEKSEIFDDQFSVERPDGSNFTLKIRSTKLEDSAMYFCASSQRTGFYGYTFGSGTRLTVV.

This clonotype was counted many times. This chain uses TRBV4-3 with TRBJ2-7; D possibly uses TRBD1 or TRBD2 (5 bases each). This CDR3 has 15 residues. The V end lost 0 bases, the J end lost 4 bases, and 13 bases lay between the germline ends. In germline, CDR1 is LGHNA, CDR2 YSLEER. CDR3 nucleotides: TGCGCCAGCAGCCAAGATGTAGGGGAGCGTTACGAGCAGTACTTC. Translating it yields CASSQDVGERYEQYF.